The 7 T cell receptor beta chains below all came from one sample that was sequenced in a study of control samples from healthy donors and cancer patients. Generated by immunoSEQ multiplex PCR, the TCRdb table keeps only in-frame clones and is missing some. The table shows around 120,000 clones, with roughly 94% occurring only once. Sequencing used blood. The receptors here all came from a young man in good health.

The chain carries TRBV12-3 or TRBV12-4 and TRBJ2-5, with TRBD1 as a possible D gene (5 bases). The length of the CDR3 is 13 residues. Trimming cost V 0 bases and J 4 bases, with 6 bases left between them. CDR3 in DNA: TGTGCCAGCAGTTTAGCAGGGGTAGAGACCCAGTACTTC. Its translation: CASSLAGVETQYF.

The CDR3 reads CASSQGLGAGATEAFF. The CDR3, as DNA: TGTGCCAGCAGCCAAGGACTGGGTGCGGGGGCCACTGAAGCTTTCTTT. V gene TRBV14 combines with J gene TRBJ1-1; possible D gene TRBD1, 6 bases. This CDR3 is built from 16 residues. Trimming removed 1 base at V and 4 bases at J, with 16 bases between. Germline values: CDR1 SGHDN, CDR2 FVKESK.

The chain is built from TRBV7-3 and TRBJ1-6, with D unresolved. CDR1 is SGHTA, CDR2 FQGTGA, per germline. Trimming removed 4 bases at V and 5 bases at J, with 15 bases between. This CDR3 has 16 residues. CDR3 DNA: TGTGCCAGCAGCTATCTTGGGATAGGAAATAATTCACCCCTCCACTTT. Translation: CASSYLGIGNNSPLHF.

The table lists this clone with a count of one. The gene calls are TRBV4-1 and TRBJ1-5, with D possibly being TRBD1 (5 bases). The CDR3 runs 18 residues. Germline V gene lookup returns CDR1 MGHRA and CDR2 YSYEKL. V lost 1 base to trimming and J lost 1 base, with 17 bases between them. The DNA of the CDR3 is TGCGCCAGCAGCCAAGGGCGTCTAAGGGGCACAAGCAATCAGCCCCAGCATTTT. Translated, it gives CASSQGRLRGTSNQPQHF.

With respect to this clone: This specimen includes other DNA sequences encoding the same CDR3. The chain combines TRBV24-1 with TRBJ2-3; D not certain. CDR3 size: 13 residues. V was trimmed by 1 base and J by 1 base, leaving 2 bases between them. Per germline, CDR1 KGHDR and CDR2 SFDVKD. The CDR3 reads CATSDLGTDTQYF. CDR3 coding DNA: TGTGCCACCAGTGATTTAGGCACAGATACGCAGTATTTT.

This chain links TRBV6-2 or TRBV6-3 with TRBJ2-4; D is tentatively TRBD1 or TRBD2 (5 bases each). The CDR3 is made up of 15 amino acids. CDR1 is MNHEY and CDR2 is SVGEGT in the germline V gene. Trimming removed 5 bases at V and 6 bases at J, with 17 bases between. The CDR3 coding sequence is TGTGCCAGCAGTAACGGACTGGCCGGGGCAAACATTCAGTACTTC. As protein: CASSNGLAGANIQYF.

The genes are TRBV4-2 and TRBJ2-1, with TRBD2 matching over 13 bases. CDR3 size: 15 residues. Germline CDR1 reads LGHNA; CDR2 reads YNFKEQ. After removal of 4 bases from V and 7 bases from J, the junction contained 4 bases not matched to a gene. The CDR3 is CASSLRLAGGNEQFF. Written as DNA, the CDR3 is TGTGCCAGCAGCCTAAGACTAGCGGGGGGAAATGAGCAGTTCTTC.